One sample yielded the 2 T cell receptor beta chains listed below, sequenced in a study of CD8+CD57+ T cells in acquired aplastic anemia (dated by TCRdb to 2016 to 2019). TCRdb names Illumina HiSeq 2000 as the instrument used. Profiling of TCR beta VDJ combinations and CDR3 sequences used genomic DNA as the template. The public reads were reanalyzed by TCRdb: fastp trimming at Q25, MiXCR alignment, in-frame beta chains only. Entries that share a CDR3 protein sequence are merged under the most common genes and DNA. A total of about 40,000 distinct CDR3 sequences appear in this sample, 60% to 70% of them only once. The top ten hold 50% to 70% of the sample. Flow cytometry had shown CD8+CD57+ cell expansion in the patients selected for sequencing. Sequences were obtained from sorted CD4+, CD8+, or CD8+CD57+ T cells (not recorded which) from PBMCs. These receptors were collected from a human donor with aplastic anemia.

This rearrangement joins TRBV9 to TRBJ2-5; D is unclear. V was shortened by 0 bases and J by 0 bases, with 3 bases between the two germline ends. Germline CDR1 SGDLS, CDR2 YYNGEE. The CDR3 totals 13 residues. CDR3 loop: CASSVGNQETQYF. The CDR3 DNA sequence: TGTGCCAGCAGCGTAGGCAACCAAGAGACCCAGTACTTC.

Details on this clonotype: The junction and the germline gene differ at one end; a read error may be behind it. V and J are TRBV19 and TRBJ2-7, with 10 bases identical to TRBD1. CDR1 LNHDA and CDR2 SQIVND come from the germline V gene (reference sequence). The CDR3 runs 14 residues. This CDR3 is CASGPTGGTYEQYF. The CDR3 DNA reads as TGCGCCAGCGGGCCGACAGGGGGCACCTACGAGCAGTACTTC.